Presented here are 20 T cell receptor beta chains from one specimen sequenced in a study of T cells after yellow fever vaccination. TCRdb fed the 5' RACE reads into MiXCR, producing one record per CDR3 protein. The sample gives tens of thousands of distinct CDR3 sequences, over 5.5% of which show up once; 20% to 30% is in the top ten. The material sequenced was PBMCs, either bulk or a sorted T-cell subset (CD4+, CD8+, memory, or dextramer-sorted; not recorded which), taken on the day of the yellow fever booster vaccination. The receptors come from a man in his thirties or forties who received the YFV17D yellow fever vaccine.

A few counts support this clonotype. The V call is TRBV6-5, the J call TRBJ2-5; perhaps TRBD2 as D (6 bases). The CDR3 consists of 17 residues. Germline CDR1 MNHEY, CDR2 SVGAGI. Trimming shortened V by 1 base and J by 4 bases, and 19 bases separated the two germline ends. This chain's CDR3 is CASSYYRLGWLSETQYF. CDR3 DNA: TGTGCCAGCAGTTACTACAGACTAGGCTGGTTGTCAGAGACCCAGTACTTC.

The table lists this clonotype with many counts. The CDR3 DNA follows: TGCAGCGCTAGGACAGACTCCTACGAGCAGTACTTC. As protein: CSARTDSYEQYF. The chain carries TRBV29-1 and TRBJ2-7; D may be TRBD1 (6 bases). Trimming stripped 7 bases from V and 0 bases from J, with 10 bases between. Per germline, CDR1 SQVTM and CDR2 ANQGSEA. This CDR3 contains 12 residues.

V usage is TRBV29-1 and J usage is TRBJ1-2; no clear D gene. The ends were cut back, 0 bases at V and 8 bases at J, with 13 bases in the middle. The CDR3 consists of 13 residues. Germline CDR1 and CDR2: SQVTM and ANQGSEA. The CDR3 DNA is TGCAGCGTTGAAGATCGCCAGGCGTGGGGCTACACCTTC. The encoded protein is CSVEDRQAWGYTF.

This clonotype occurred many times. V and J are TRBV12-3 or TRBV12-4 and TRBJ2-3; a weak D match, TRBD2 (6 bases). The CDR3 is 16 residues long. Between the trimmed V and J ends, which lost 6 bases and 4 bases, there was a span of 20 bases. The CDR3 here is CASSTLSRGFPDTQYF. The CDR3 DNA reads as TGTGCCAGCAGCACCCTGTCCCGGGGGTTCCCAGATACGCAGTATTTT.

This clonotype was seen repeatedly, ten times or more. V usage is TRBV6-5 and J usage is TRBJ1-1; no firm D call. Trimming left V 2 bases short and J 1 base short, with 14 bases between. CDR3 length equals 16 residues. Germline V lookup: CDR1 MNHEY, CDR2 SVGAGI. The CDR3 protein is CASSYPADGPNTEAFF. CDR3 DNA sequence: TGTGCCAGCAGTTACCCGGCGGACGGGCCGAACACTGAAGCTTTCTTT.

A word on this clonotype: This may be a read error: a much more frequent sequence differs by one nucleotide. V is TRBV11-2 and J is TRBJ1-4; 9 bases line up with TRBD1. Trimming at V came to 2 bases and at J to 8 bases, leaving 6 bases not matched to a gene. This CDR3 region has 15 residues. Germline CDR1 and CDR2: SGHAT and FQNNGV. CDR3 sequence: CASSLRGTGYEKLFF. The CDR3 nucleotides are TGTGCCAGCAGCTTACGGGGGACAGGGTACGAAAAACTGTTTTTT.

There are many counts of this clonotype. V is TRBV10-3 and J is TRBJ2-3; D uncertain. This CDR3 spans 14 amino acids. The ends were cut back, 8 bases at V and 2 bases at J, with 14 bases in the middle. Germline V gives CDR1 ENHRY, CDR2 SYGVKD. CDR3 loop: CAIRSGDSTDTQYF. The CDR3 nucleotides read TGTGCCATCCGTTCCGGAGATTCCACAGATACGCAGTATTTT.

This clonotype occurred many times. Written as DNA, the CDR3 is TGCAGTGCAGTAGCGGGCGCCTACGAGCAGTACTTC. Protein product: CSAVAGAYEQYF. This chain uses TRBV20-1 with TRBJ2-7, with 7 positions matching TRBD2. Germline-derived CDR1 and CDR2 are DFQATT and SNEGSKA (reference sequence). This CDR3 is built from 12 residues. The J segment lost 2 bases and the V segment lost 6 bases, leaving 4 bases of the junction unmatched.

V is TRBV20-1 and J is TRBJ2-1, with TRBD2 matching over 7 bases. This CDR3 contains 14 residues. Germline assignment: CDR1 DFQATT and CDR2 SNEGSKA (reference sequence). J gave up 7 bases and V 3 bases, and 9 bases lay outside the gene matches. This CDR3 reads CSARPGVAGNEQFF. As DNA, the CDR3 is TGCAGTGCTAGGCCCGGGGTAGCGGGTAATGAGCAGTTCTTC.

This clonotype has at least ten counts. The chain is built from TRBV20-1 and TRBJ2-7, with 7 positions matching TRBD2. Germline V lookup: CDR1 DFQATT, CDR2 SNEGSKA (reference sequence). CDR3 length: 15 amino acids. The V gene end was trimmed by 5 bases and the J gene end by 6 bases; junction bases not matched to a gene: 16. The CDR3 sequence: CSAPPPARETFEQYF. CDR3 nucleotides: TGCAGTGCTCCACCCCCCGCGCGGGAGACATTCGAGCAGTACTTC.

This clonotype was recorded a few times. The chain has TRBV18 and TRBJ1-1; TRBD1 agrees at 7 bases. Germline V CDR1 and CDR2: KGHSH, LQKENI. Germline trimming cut 6 bases from V and 5 bases from J; bases unmatched to any gene: 12. This CDR3 has 15 residues. The CDR3 DNA reads TGTGCCAGCTCCCGGTGGGGGACAGACAATACTGAAGCTTTCTTT. Translated: CASSRWGTDNTEAFF.

This clonotype was seen many times. This chain connects TRBV15 to TRBJ1-2, with 8 bases that match TRBD1. Unmatched junction bases numbered 5, after V lost 0 bases and J lost 5 bases. The germline V gene has CDR1 LNHNV and CDR2 YYDKDF (reference sequence). The CDR3 runs 15 residues. This chain's CDR3 is CATSRDRTGSYGYTF. The CDR3 bases are TGTGCCACCAGCAGAGATCGGACAGGGAGTTATGGCTACACCTTC.

In its sample, this clonotype was seen a few times. The J gene is TRBJ2-3, the V gene TRBV18; D may match TRBD1 or TRBD2 (6 bases each). The V gene's germline CDR1 is KGHSH and CDR2 LQKENI. With 3 bases removed from V and 5 bases from J, the gap between germline ends came to 9 bases. This CDR3 is 13 amino acids long. DNA for the CDR3: TGTGCCAGCTCACCCGGGGGCGGAGATACGCAGTATTTT. Its protein is CASSPGGGDTQYF. The whole variable domain, remainder taken from reference TRBV18 and TRBJ2-3, is NAGVMQNPRHLVRRRGQEARLRCSPMKGHSHVYWYRQLPEEGLKFMVYLQKENIIDESGMPKERFSAEFPKEGPSILRIQQVVRGDSAAYFCASSPGGGDTQYFGPGTRLTVL.

This clonotype was found many times. This chain uses TRBV20-1 with TRBJ1-2; D not certain. Trimming pared 4 bases from V and 3 bases from J, leaving 15 bases between. CDR3 length equals 14 residues. CDR1 and CDR2 from the germline V gene are DFQATT and SNEGSKA (reference sequence). The CDR3 is CSAIPPTRDYGYTF. The DNA of the CDR3 is TGCAGTGCTATCCCACCGACCCGGGACTATGGCTACACCTTC.

This clonotype was found many times. The rearrangement joins TRBV18 to TRBJ1-5; no firm D call. Per germline, CDR1 KGHSH and CDR2 LQKENI. V lost 6 bases and J lost 4, with 10 bases in between. The CDR3 is 13 amino acids. CDR3 residues: CASSSAGNQPQHF. CDR3 coding DNA: TGTGCCAGCTCTTCGGCGGGTAATCAGCCCCAGCATTTT.

V usage is TRBV2 and J usage is TRBJ2-1, with 15 bases aligning to TRBD2. Germline values: CDR1 SNHLY, CDR2 FYNNEI. The CDR3 has 17 amino acids. The J segment lost 8 bases and the V segment lost 11 bases, leaving 16 bases of the junction unmatched. The CDR3 sequence is CAFSSQPGLAGGDEQFF. The CDR3 DNA reads as TGTGCCTTCAGTTCCCAGCCGGGACTAGCGGGAGGTGATGAGCAGTTCTTC.

The sample holds a few counts of this clonotype. The chain employs TRBV6-2 or TRBV6-3 and TRBJ2-2; weak D call: TRBD1 (6 bases). Deletions cut 8 bases from V and 7 bases from J, with 14 bases between. The CDR3 loop spans 13 amino acids. Germline V gives CDR1 MNHEY, CDR2 SVGEGT. CDR3 sequence (DNA): TGTGCCAGCGGCCACAGGGATTTCGGGGAGCTGTTTTTT. Translating gives CASGHRDFGELFF.

This clonotype was observed a handful of times. The CDR3 DNA reads TGTGCCAGCAGCTTAGTAAAAGAGACCCAGTACTTC. The encoded protein is CASSLVKETQYF. The J gene is TRBJ2-5, the V gene TRBV7-6; D ambiguous. V gave up 1 base and J gave up 3 bases, with 3 bases separating them. This CDR3 region has 12 residues. CDR1 SGHVS and CDR2 FNYEAQ come from the germline V gene.

Concerning this clonotype: A much bigger clone sits one base away, suggesting this may be a read error. The chain recombines TRBV7-3 with TRBJ2-1; D may be TRBD2 (6 bases). The CDR3 totals 14 residues. The V end lost 5 bases, the J end lost 8 bases, and 16 bases lay between the germline ends. Germline lookup yields CDR1 SGHTA and CDR2 FQGTGA. The CDR3 region has the DNA TGTGCCAGCAGCATAATACGGGAGAGCGATGAGCAGTTCTTC. As protein: CASSIIRESDEQFF.

The chain recombines TRBV14 with TRBJ2-1; D is perhaps TRBD1 (5 bases). The germline CDR1 and CDR2 sequences are SGHDN and FVKESK. The CDR3 spans 15 residues. Deletions cut 3 bases from V and 0 bases from J, with 9 bases between. The CDR3 DNA reads TGTGCCAGCAGCCATAGGACAAGCTCCTACAATGAGCAGTTCTTC. Translated: CASSHRTSSYNEQFF.